One sample yielded the 17 T cell receptor beta chains listed below, sequenced in a study of OX40 agonist ivuxolimab in advanced cancers. Libraries were prepared by immunoSEQ multiplex PCR; TCRdb keeps only in-frame clonotypes and omits some of them. This sample has around 60,000 clones, with approximately 90% found just once. Sequenced here: CD4+ or CD8+ T cells sorted from blood, sampled in a trial of the OX40 agonist ivuxolimab. These receptors were collected from an adult with an advanced solid tumor such as melanoma, head and neck, liver or kidney cancer.

The J gene is TRBJ2-1, the V gene TRBV18; 7 nucleotides align to TRBD1. V was pared by 0 bases and J by 6 bases, with 2 bases of the junction left unmatched. Germline V CDR1 and CDR2: KGHSH, LQKENI. The CDR3 extends over 14 amino acids. The CDR3 is CASSPPTGINEQFF. In nucleotides, the CDR3 is TGTGCCAGCTCACCACCGACAGGGATCAATGAGCAGTTCTTC.

V is TRBV25-1 and J is TRBJ2-2; D is ambiguous. This CDR3 has 16 amino acids. Looked up from germline, CDR1 is MGHDK and CDR2 is SYGVNS. V was clipped by 2 bases and J by 5 bases, with 15 bases between them. The CDR3 bases are TGTGCCAGCAGTGAAGGGTCAGTCCCGAGGACCGGGGAGCTGTTTTTT. It is translated as CASSEGSVPRTGELFF.

The chain combines TRBV11-2 with TRBJ2-1; 15 nucleotides match TRBD2. CDR1 is SGHAT and CDR2 is FQNNGV in the germline V gene. The CDR3 extends over 19 amino acids. Trimming took 5 bases from V and 4 from J; bases not matched to a gene: 12. The DNA of the CDR3 is TGTGCCAGCAGCCGACGGACTAGCGGGAGGGGGGCCAAATACAATGAGCAGTTCTTC. This gives the protein CASSRRTSGRGAKYNEQFF.

This chain links TRBV7-9 with TRBJ2-5, with D hard to call. The germline V gene has CDR1 SEHNR and CDR2 FQNEAQ (reference sequence). V shed 1 base and J shed 7 bases, with 10 bases lying between them. This CDR3 has 13 amino acids. The DNA of the CDR3 is TGTGCCAGCAGCTTAGACATCTCCGTGACCCAGTACTTC. Translation: CASSLDISVTQYF.

This chain uses TRBV28 with TRBJ1-3; D might be TRBD1 (5 bases). Germline V CDR1 and CDR2: MDHEN, SYDVKM. Trimming left V 7 bases short and J 0 bases short, with 10 bases between. The CDR3 contains 14 residues. The CDR3 loop reads CASIRGGSGNTIYF. The CDR3 coding sequence is TGTGCCAGCATTAGGGGTGGCTCTGGAAACACCATATATTTT. Filled out from reference TRBV28 and TRBJ1-3, the complete variable domain reads DVKVTQSSRYLVKRTGEKVFLECVQDMDHENMFWYRQDPGLGLRLIYFSYDVKMKEKGDIPEGYSVSREKKERFSLILESASTNQTSMYLCASIRGGSGNTIYFGEGSWLTVV.

This clone was counted between two and nine times. The rearrangement joins TRBV4-1 to TRBJ2-2; 9 positions agree with TRBD2. The CDR3 totals 19 residues. V was pared by 5 bases and J by 3 bases, with 16 bases of the junction left unmatched. Germline CDR1 is MGHRA and CDR2 is YSYEKL. The CDR3 nucleotides read TGCGCCAGCAGCTTTCGGGGACTAGCAAATCCGGGTGACACCGGGGAGCTGTTTTTT. As protein: CASSFRGLANPGDTGELFF.

The rearrangement uses TRBV30 and TRBJ2-3; 10 bases agree with TRBD2. Trimming removed 5 bases from V and 8 bases from J; junction bases left unmatched: 7. There are 13 residues in the CDR3. Looked up from germline, CDR1 is GTSNPN and CDR2 is SVGIG (reference sequence). The CDR3, as DNA: TGTGCCTGGTCCCTAGCGGGAGTGCTTACGCAGTATTTT. The encoded protein is CAWSLAGVLTQYF.

Comments on this clone: Within the sample, other DNA sequences also encode this same CDR3. The chain uses TRBV28 and TRBJ1-1; 7 bases align to TRBD1. Unmatched junction bases numbered 3, after V lost 5 bases and J lost 0 bases. This CDR3 has 14 amino acids. The V gene's germline CDR1 is MDHEN and CDR2 SYDVKM. CDR3: CASSLDRVNTEAFF. The CDR3 DNA sequence: TGTGCCAGCAGTCTCGACAGGGTGAACACTGAAGCTTTCTTT.

The chain recombines TRBV28 with TRBJ2-5; 12 nucleotides line up with TRBD2. Losses at the gene ends were 3 bases for V and 7 bases for J; bases not matched to a gene: 12. CDR3 length: 17 residues. CDR1 is MDHEN, CDR2 SYDVKM, per germline. CDR3 bases: TGTGCCAGCAGTTTTTTACTAGCGGGAGGACGCCGCGGGACCCAGTACTTC. Translated, it gives CASSFLLAGGRRGTQYF.

A single count supports this clone. This chain connects TRBV2 to TRBJ1-1, with D tentatively TRBD1 (5 bases). Trimming took off 8 bases at V and 2 bases at J, with 12 bases between the two ends. Germline V gene data show CDR1 as SNHLY and CDR2 as FYNNEI. CDR3 length equals 13 residues. CDR3 coding DNA: TGTGCCAGCCTCAGGGAGGAAAACACTGAAGCTTTCTTT. Translation gives CASLREENTEAFF.

On this clone itself: Other nucleotide sequences from this sample produce the same CDR3. Here the CDR3 reads CASSQDRPAGVETQYF. The CDR3 DNA reads as TGCGCCAGCAGCCAAGATCGACCAGCGGGGGTCGAGACCCAGTACTTC. The J gene is TRBJ2-5, the V gene TRBV4-1; 8 bases match TRBD2. The V and J ends lost 0 bases and 5 bases, in that order; junction bases with no gene match: 8. The CDR3 contains 16 residues. Germline V gene data show CDR1 as MGHRA and CDR2 as YSYEKL.

The CDR3 loop reads CASSFFSTGSTEAFF. The CDR3 DNA sequence: TGTGCCAGCAGCTTCTTTTCCACAGGGTCCACTGAAGCTTTCTTT. The chain joins TRBV7-9 to TRBJ1-1; D possibly corresponds to TRBD1 (6 bases). The CDR3 has 15 amino acids. CDR1 is SEHNR, CDR2 FQNEAQ, per germline (reference sequence). V lost 3 bases and J lost 4, with 15 bases in between.

This rearrangement joins TRBV5-1 to TRBJ1-4; D unclear. Germline CDR1 and CDR2: SGHRS and YFSETQ. The germline V and J ends were trimmed by 4 bases and 0 bases, with 10 bases remaining between them. CDR3 length: 15 residues. As DNA, the CDR3 is TGCGCCAGCAGCGTGCTGGGGTCAACTAATGAAAAACTGTTTTTT. It yields the protein CASSVLGSTNEKLFF.

The chain recombines TRBV27 with TRBJ2-3, with 8 positions matching TRBD2. Germline V lookup: CDR1 MNHEY, CDR2 SMNVEV (reference sequence). V was pared by 8 bases and J by 1 base, with 8 bases of the junction left unmatched. This CDR3 is built from 15 residues. The CDR3 DNA is TGTGCCAGCCGGACTAGCTGGGCCGGCACAGATACGCAGTATTTT. Translated: CASRTSWAGTDTQYF.

V usage is TRBV5-1 and J usage is TRBJ2-7; 11 bases align to TRBD2. Germline-derived CDR1 and CDR2 are SGHRS and YFSETQ. The CDR3 length is 16 residues. The V gene end was trimmed by 0 bases and the J gene end by 2 bases; junction bases not matched to a gene: 4. CDR3 DNA sequence: TGCGCCAGCAGCTTGGGTACTAGCGGGGGCCCCTACGAGCAGTACTTC. This translates into CASSLGTSGGPYEQYF.

The V gene is TRBV7-3, the J gene TRBJ2-2; D is uncertain. V lost 3 bases and J lost 6, with 8 bases in between. Germline-derived CDR1 and CDR2 are SGHTA and FQGTGA. The CDR3 has 13 residues. CDR3 nucleotides: TGTGCCAGCAGCTTCGACGGATCCGGGGAGCTGTTTTTT. Translating gives CASSFDGSGELFF.

The chain combines TRBV9 with TRBJ2-7; D not certain. Trimming cost V 0 bases and J 0 bases, with 7 bases left between them. This CDR3 spans 14 amino acids. The germline V gene encodes CDR1 SGDLS and CDR2 YYNGEE. The CDR3 reads CASSVGDTSYEQYF. The CDR3 nucleotides read TGTGCCAGCAGCGTAGGAGATACCTCCTACGAGCAGTACTTC.